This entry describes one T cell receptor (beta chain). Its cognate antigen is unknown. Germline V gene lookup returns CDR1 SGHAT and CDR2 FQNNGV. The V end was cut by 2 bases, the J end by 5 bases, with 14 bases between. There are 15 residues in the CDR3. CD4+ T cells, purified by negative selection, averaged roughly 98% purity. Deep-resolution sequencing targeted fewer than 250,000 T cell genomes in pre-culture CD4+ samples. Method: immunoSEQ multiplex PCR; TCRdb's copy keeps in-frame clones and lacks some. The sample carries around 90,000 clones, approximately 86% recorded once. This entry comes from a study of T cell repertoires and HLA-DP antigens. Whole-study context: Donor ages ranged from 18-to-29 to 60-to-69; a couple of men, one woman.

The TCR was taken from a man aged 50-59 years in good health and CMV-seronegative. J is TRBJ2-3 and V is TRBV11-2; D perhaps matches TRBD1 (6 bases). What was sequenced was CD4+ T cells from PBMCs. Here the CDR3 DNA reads TGTGCCAGCAGCTTAATCTGGGGGCGCGGAGATACGCAGTATTTT. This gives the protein CASSLIWGRGDTQYF.